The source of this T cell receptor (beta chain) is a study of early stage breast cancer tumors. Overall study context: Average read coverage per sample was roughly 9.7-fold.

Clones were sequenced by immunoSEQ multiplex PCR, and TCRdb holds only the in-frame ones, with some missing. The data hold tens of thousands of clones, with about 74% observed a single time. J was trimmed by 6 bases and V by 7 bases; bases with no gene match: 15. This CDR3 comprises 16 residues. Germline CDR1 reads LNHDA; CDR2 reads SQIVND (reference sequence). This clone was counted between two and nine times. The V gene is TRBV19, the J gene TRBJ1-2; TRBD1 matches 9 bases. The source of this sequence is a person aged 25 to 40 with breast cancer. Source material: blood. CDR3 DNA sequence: TGTGCCAGTAAAAGCCGGATGGGGACAGGGTTGAATGGCTACACCTTC. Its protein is CASKSRMGTGLNGYTF.